This T cell receptor beta chain was sequenced for a study of response to subunit inactivated influenza vaccine. This CDR3 is built from 16 residues. With 4 bases removed from V and 3 bases from J, the gap between germline ends came to 16 bases. Germline V CDR1 and CDR2: MGHRA, YSYEKL. TCRdb re-derived calls from the RT-PCR reads in MiXCR, one entry per CDR3 protein. The repertoire consists of hundreds of thousands of distinct CDR3 sequences, with over 9% occurring once and the leading ten covering roughly 9.6%. The same data also went into a second study, on T cells expressing NK-cell markers. From that paper: It was by 5'RACE template switching with UMIs that TCR beta cDNA was made. All TCR beta repertoires analysed originated from sorted CD3+CD56+NKG2C+, CD3+CD56+NKG2C- and CD3+CD56-NKG2C+ T cells. HCMV seropositivity marked most of the eight sequenced donors; one was seronegative.

The V gene is TRBV4-1, the J gene TRBJ2-1; D tentatively fits TRBD1 or TRBD2 (5 bases each). Sequenced here: PBMCs from blood, sampled on the day of vaccination. This receptor was obtained from a man aged 50-60 years who received an inactivated influenza vaccine. CDR3 DNA sequence: TGCGCCAGCAGCCGTCCCGGGACCAAACACTACAATGAGCAGTTCTTC. It encodes CASSRPGTKHYNEQFF.